This TCR beta chain was sequenced during a study of control samples from healthy donors and cancer patients. Assay: immunoSEQ multiplex PCR; the TCRdb copy retains only in-frame clones and omits some. This table holds around 190,000 clones. Trimming removed 0 bases from V and 3 bases from J, with 13 bases in between. There are 16 residues in the CDR3. Germline assignment: CDR1 SGHNT and CDR2 YYREEE (reference sequence). This sequence joins TRBV5-4 and TRBJ1-3; no definite D call. This receptor was taken from a woman younger than 45 in good health. The sample taken for sequencing was blood. The CDR3 region is CASSLGVSGYGNTIYF. CDR3 coding DNA: TGTGCCAGCAGCTTGGGAGTGTCGGGGTATGGAAACACCATATATTTT. Full variable domain (outside the CDR3, taken from reference TRBV5-4 and TRBJ1-3): ETGVTQSPTHLIKTRGQQVTLRCSSQSGHNTVSWYQQALGQGPQFIFQYYREEENGRGNFPPRFSGLQFPNYSSELNVNALELDDSALYLCASSLGVSGYGNTIYFGEGSWLTVV.